These T cell receptor beta chains were read from a single sample in a study of cytotoxic CD8 clonotypes in ibrutinib-treated CLL. Profiling relied on immunoSEQ multiplex PCR, and the TCRdb table lists in-frame clones only, not all of them. Here the sample spans some 98,000 clones, approximately 80% being singletons. The starting material was PBMCs, obtained after 12 months of ibrutinib treatment. These receptors were obtained from a human donor with chronic lymphocytic leukemia. Each CDR3 is given with its conserved first and last residue. Each record gives: CDR3 length, clone size, D gene, V gene, J gene, CDR3 protein, CDR3 DNA. D genes are given only for firm matches. Clone size is stated in some rows and not others, as once, few, many or a class when expanded.

CDR3 length: 15
clone size: few
D gene: TRBD1
V gene: TRBV19
J gene: TRBJ1-5
CDR3 protein: CASSIGSGGSQPQHF
CDR3 DNA: TGTGCCAGTAGTATAGGGTCAGGGGGTAGTCAGCCCCAGCATTTT

CDR3 length: 14
clone size: -
D gene: TRBD2
V gene: TRBV11-3
J gene: TRBJ2-7
CDR3 protein: CASSPGASGGEQYF
CDR3 DNA: TGTGCCAGCAGCCCTGGGGCCTCCGGGGGGGAGCAGTACTTC

CDR3 length: 21
clone size: -
D gene: TRBD1
V gene: TRBV19
J gene: TRBJ2-3
CDR3 protein: CASSTTGTGGTFLTSTDTQYF
CDR3 DNA: TGTGCCAGTAGTACTACGGGGACAGGGGGCACATTCCTTACTAGCACAGATACGCAGTATTTT

CDR3 length: 14
clone size: -
D gene: -
V gene: TRBV18
J gene: TRBJ2-7
CDR3 protein: CASSRRDNSYEQYF
CDR3 DNA: TGTGCCAGCTCAAGGCGGGACAACTCCTACGAGCAGTACTTC

CDR3 length: 11
clone size: -
D gene: TRBD1
V gene: TRBV27
J gene: TRBJ2-3
CDR3 protein: CASSSGTGLYF
CDR3 DNA: TGTGCCAGCAGTTCCGGGACAGGGTTGTATTTT

CDR3 length: 16
clone size: -
D gene: TRBD1
V gene: TRBV4-3
J gene: TRBJ2-5
CDR3 protein: CASSQGDRGRQETQYF
CDR3 DNA: TGCGCCAGCAGCCAAGGGGACAGGGGGAGGCAAGAGACCCAGTACTTC

CDR3 length: 13
clone size: -
D gene: TRBD1
V gene: TRBV30
J gene: TRBJ1-1
CDR3 protein: CAWSVPGTGWAFF
CDR3 DNA: TGTGCCTGGAGTGTACCGGGGACAGGTTGGGCTTTCTTT

CDR3 length: 14
clone size: -
D gene: -
V gene: TRBV5-1
J gene: TRBJ2-2
CDR3 protein: CASSLARDTGELFF
CDR3 DNA: TGCGCCAGCAGCTTGGCCCGTGATACCGGGGAGCTGTTTTTT

CDR3 length: 15
clone size: -
D gene: -
V gene: TRBV6-1
J gene: TRBJ2-7
CDR3 protein: CASSPRPWGAYEQYF
CDR3 DNA: TGTGCCAGCAGTCCCCGACCGTGGGGTGCCTACGAGCAGTACTTC

CDR3 length: 14
clone size: -
D gene: -
V gene: TRBV9
J gene: TRBJ1-2
CDR3 protein: CASSSEGATAGYTF
CDR3 DNA: TGTGCCAGCAGCTCCGAAGGGGCCACCGCTGGCTACACCTTC